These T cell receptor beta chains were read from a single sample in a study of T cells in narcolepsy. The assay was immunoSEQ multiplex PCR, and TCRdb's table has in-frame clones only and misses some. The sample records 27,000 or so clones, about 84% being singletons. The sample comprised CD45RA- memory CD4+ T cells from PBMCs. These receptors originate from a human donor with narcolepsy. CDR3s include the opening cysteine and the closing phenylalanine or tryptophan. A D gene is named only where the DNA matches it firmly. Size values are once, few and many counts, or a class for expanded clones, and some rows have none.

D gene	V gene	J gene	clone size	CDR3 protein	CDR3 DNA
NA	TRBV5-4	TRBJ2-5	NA	CASSPDLLGETQYF	TGTGCCAGCAGCCCGGACTTATTAGGGGAGACCCAGTACTTC
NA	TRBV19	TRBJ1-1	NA	CASSQNQVEAFF	TGTGCCAGTAGTCAGAATCAGGTTGAAGCTTTCTTT
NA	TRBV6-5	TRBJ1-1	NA	CASRPPNLNTEAFF	TGTGCCAGCAGACCACCGAACTTGAACACTGAAGCTTTCTTT
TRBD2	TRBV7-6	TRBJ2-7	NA	CASSLRTSGNYEQYF	TGTGCCAGCAGCCTCAGGACTAGCGGAAACTACGAGCAGTACTTC
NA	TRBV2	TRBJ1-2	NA	CASTGQTANYGYTF	TGTGCCAGCACCGGACAAACGGCTAACTATGGCTACACCTTC
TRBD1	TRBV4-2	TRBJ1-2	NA	CASSQRDRGDFNGYTF	TGTGCCAGCAGCCAAAGGGACAGGGGGGATTTTAATGGCTACACCTTC
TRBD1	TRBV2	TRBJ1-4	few	CASGSQGGEKLFF	TGTGCCAGCGGGTCCCAGGGGGGTGAAAAACTGTTTTTT
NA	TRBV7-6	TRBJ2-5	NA	CASSLDWQGGGETQYF	TGTGCCAGCAGCTTAGATTGGCAGGGTGGTGGAGAGACCCAGTACTTC
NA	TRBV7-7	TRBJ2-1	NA	CAVGNEQFF	TGTGCGGTTGGGAATGAGCAGTTCTTC
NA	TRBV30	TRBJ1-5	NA	CAWSVDQNQPQHF	TGTGCCTGGAGTGTCGACCAAAATCAGCCCCAGCATTTT
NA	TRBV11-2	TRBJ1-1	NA	CASSLRGKSVNTEAFF	TGTGCCAGCAGCTTACGTGGGAAATCGGTGAACACTGAAGCTTTCTTT
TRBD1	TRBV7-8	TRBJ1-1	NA	CASSPGTGLGGTEAFF	TGTGCCAGCAGCCCGGGGACAGGCTTGGGAGGGACTGAAGCTTTCTTT
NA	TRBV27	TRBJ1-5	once	CASSLVGFDQPQHF	TGTGCCAGCAGTTTGGTAGGCTTTGATCAGCCCCAGCATTTT
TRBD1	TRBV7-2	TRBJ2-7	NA	CASSPSGQVYEQYF	TGTGCCAGCAGCCCATCGGGACAGGTCTACGAGCAGTACTTC
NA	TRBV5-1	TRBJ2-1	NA	CASSGTELREQFF	TGCGCCAGCAGCGGGACGGAACTCCGAGAGCAGTTCTTC
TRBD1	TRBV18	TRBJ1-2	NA	CASSRDRGIGYTF	TGTGCCAGCTCTCGGGACAGGGGGATTGGCTACACCTTC
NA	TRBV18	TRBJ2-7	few	CASSPRLAYEQYF	TGTGCCAGCTCACCAAGGCTAGCCTACGAGCAGTACTTC
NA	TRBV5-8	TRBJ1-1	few	CASSPTPANTEAFF	TGTGCCAGCAGCCCGACACCGGCGAACACTGAAGCTTTCTTT
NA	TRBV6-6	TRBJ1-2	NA	CASRPELTRLYGYTF	TGTGCCAGCAGACCTGAGCTAACTCGCCTCTATGGCTACACCTTC
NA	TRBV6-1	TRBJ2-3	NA	CASSVERGLGTDTQYF	TGTGCCAGCAGTGTTGAGAGGGGCCTAGGGACAGATACGCAGTATTTT
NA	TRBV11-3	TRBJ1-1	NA	CASSRTENTEAFF	TGTGCCAGCAGCAGGACAGAGAACACTGAAGCTTTCTTT
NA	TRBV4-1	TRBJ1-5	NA	CASSQSFLGQLSNQPQHF	TGCGCCAGCAGCCAGTCATTCCTCGGACAGCTTAGCAATCAGCCCCAGCATTTT
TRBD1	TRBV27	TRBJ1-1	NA	CASSLYRGPGTEAFF	TGTGCCAGCAGTTTATACAGGGGGCCAGGCACTGAAGCTTTCTTT
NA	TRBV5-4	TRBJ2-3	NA	CASSQDAASDTDTQYF	TGTGCCAGCAGCCAAGATGCGGCTTCCGATACAGATACGCAGTATTTT
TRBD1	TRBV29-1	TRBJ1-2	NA	CSASVTGTANYGYTF	TGCAGCGCCTCAGTGACAGGGACGGCTAACTATGGCTACACCTTC
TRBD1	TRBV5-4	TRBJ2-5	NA	CASSLAAGTGVPEETQYF	TGTGCCAGCAGCTTGGCCGCAGGGACAGGGGTGCCGGAAGAGACCCAGTACTTC
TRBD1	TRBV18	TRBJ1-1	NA	CASSQRQGANTEAFF	TGTGCCAGCTCGCAAAGACAGGGGGCAAACACTGAAGCTTTCTTT
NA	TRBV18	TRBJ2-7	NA	CASSPPGPGGRQYF	TGTGCCAGCTCACCACCGGGTCCGGGGGGCCGGCAGTACTTC
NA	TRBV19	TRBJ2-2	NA	CASSMTGKGAGELFF	TGTGCCAGTAGTATGACAGGAAAGGGGGCCGGGGAGCTGTTTTTT